This TCR beta chain originates from a study of a mutant IDH1 vaccine in newly diagnosed glioma. Looking at the study overall: Patients arrived already treated with radiotherapy, temozolomide, or both, most having had both. Findings and caveats of the study: A vaccine-induced immune response developed in about 93% of the patients. Top-clonotype changes in peripheral T cells seemed unrelated to pseudoprogression.

Here immunoSEQ multiplex PCR was the method, and the copy in TCRdb shows in-frame clones only, minus some. The table has about 92,000 clones, around 80% seen once. There are a few counts of this clone. The target antigen is unknown. Looked up from germline, CDR1 is SGHNT and CDR2 is YYREEE (reference sequence). With 4 bases removed from V and 0 bases from J, the gap between germline ends came to 13 bases. This CDR3 is 15 amino acids long. Sample time point: baseline, week 1 (first vaccination visit). Treatment meaning: pre-vaccination baseline after standard-of-care therapy. Each donor presented with a new WHO grade 3 or 4 astrocytoma that tested IDH1-mutant and showed ATRX loss.

This clonotype originated in a man in his forties with glioma. The sample in question was PBMCs, obtained from a glioma patient treated with radiotherapy, temozolomide or both. The rearrangement links TRBV5-4 to TRBJ1-1; a weak D match, TRBD1 (5 bases). This chain's CDR3 is CASSLPGPMNTEAFF. In DNA, the CDR3 is TGTGCCAGCAGCCTCCCGGGACCCATGAACACTGAAGCTTTCTTT. Drawing the rest from reference TRBV5-4 and TRBJ1-1, the complete variable domain is ETGVTQSPTHLIKTRGQQVTLRCSSQSGHNTVSWYQQALGQGPQFIFQYYREEENGRGNFPPRFSGLQFPNYSSELNVNALELDDSALYLCASSLPGPMNTEAFFGQGTRLTVV.